The 25 T cell receptor beta chains presented below share a single source sample, sequenced in a study of blood T cell repertoires in COVID-19. Repertoires were generated with immunoSEQ multiplex PCR, while TCRdb's copy carries only in-frame clones and drops some. The sample lists some 150,000 clones, less than 95% occurring once. Material for sequencing was peripheral blood. The source is a man in his forties or fifties with acute or convalescent COVID-19.

CDR3 in DNA: TGCGCCAGCAGCTTTGGGACTAGCGGGAGTGTTGAGCAGTTCTTC. Translation: CASSFGTSGSVEQFF. The V call is TRBV5-1, the J call TRBJ2-1, with TRBD2 matching 14 bases. The junction had 4 bases not matched to a gene; V was cut back by 2 bases and J by 9 bases. Germline V gene lookup returns CDR1 SGHRS and CDR2 YFSETQ. The CDR3 loop spans 15 amino acids.

This chain links TRBV7-2 with TRBJ1-2, with 8 bases aligning to TRBD1. The trim removed 5 bases at V and 0 bases at J, leaving 14 bases unmatched. The CDR3 runs 18 residues. Looked up from germline, CDR1 is SGHTA and CDR2 is FQGNSA. CDR3 nucleotides: TGTGCCAGCAGCGGTTACGAGGGACAGGCCGGGACTAACTATGGCTACACCTTC. Translation gives CASSGYEGQAGTNYGYTF.

This chain uses TRBV7-9 with TRBJ2-3; TRBD2 aligns across 10 bases. Germline loops: CDR1 SEHNR, CDR2 FQNEAQ (reference sequence). This CDR3 spans 16 amino acids. The junction had 9 bases not matched to a gene; V was cut back by 6 bases and J by 3 bases. CDR3 amino acids: CASRLQAGGRTDTQYF. The CDR3 nucleotides are TGTGCCAGCAGACTTCAAGCGGGGGGGCGGACAGATACGCAGTATTTT.

This sequence joins TRBV18 and TRBJ2-7; 10 bases map to TRBD1. This CDR3 spans 15 amino acids. CDR1 and CDR2 (germline): KGHSH, LQKENI. After removal of 2 bases from V and 10 bases from J, the junction contained 11 bases not matched to a gene. The CDR3 here is CASSPSRPGQGNQYV. The DNA for the CDR3 is TGTGCCAGCTCACCAAGCCGACCGGGACAGGGGAATCAGTACGTC.

The chain joins TRBV19 to TRBJ2-2, with 7 bases fitting TRBD1. Germline V gene sequence: CDR1 LNHDA, CDR2 SQIVND (reference sequence). CDR3 length: 16 amino acids. The V segment lost 6 bases and the J segment 0 bases; nucleotides outside the gene matches: 7. The CDR3 reads CASRGPTGTNTGELFF. The CDR3 DNA follows: TGTGCCAGTAGGGGACCGACAGGGACGAACACCGGGGAGCTGTTTTTT.

V is TRBV2 and J is TRBJ2-4; 10 bases line up with TRBD2. Trimming took 3 bases from V and 6 from J; bases not matched to a gene: 5. This CDR3 is 15 amino acids long. Per germline, CDR1 SNHLY and CDR2 FYNNEI. Here the CDR3 reads CASSEPSGRGNIQYF. In DNA, the CDR3 is TGTGCCAGCAGTGAGCCTAGCGGGAGAGGAAACATTCAGTACTTC.

V is TRBV20-1 and J is TRBJ2-5; 7 bases match TRBD2. The CDR3 extends over 15 amino acids. Germline CDR1 and CDR2: DFQATT and SNEGSKA (reference sequence). V was clipped by 3 bases and J by 2 bases; unmatched bases: 9. CDR3 coding DNA: TGCAGTGCTAGTCCGAATAGCGGGCGTCAAGAGACCCAGTACTTC. The encoded protein is CSASPNSGRQETQYF.

The rearrangement uses TRBV30 and TRBJ1-5; D is possibly TRBD1 (5 bases). The ends were cut back, 0 bases at V and 4 bases at J, with 13 bases in the middle. The germline CDR1 and CDR2 sequences are GTSNPN and SVGIG (reference sequence). This CDR3 spans 15 amino acids. CDR3 protein: CAWSVGAGLNQPQHF. CDR3 DNA sequence: TGTGCCTGGAGTGTAGGGGCAGGGCTTAATCAGCCCCAGCATTTT.

This chain uses TRBV30 with TRBJ1-1; maybe TRBD1 (5 bases). The CDR3 is 11 residues long. Germline lookup yields CDR1 GTSNPN and CDR2 SVGIG (reference sequence). The germline V and J ends were trimmed by 4 bases and 6 bases, with 9 bases remaining between them. The DNA of the CDR3 is TGTGCCTGGACCCAGGGTTCTGAAGCTTTCTTT. As protein: CAWTQGSEAFF.

The chain combines TRBV18 with TRBJ2-7; D possibly corresponds to TRBD1 (6 bases). The CDR3 length is 15 residues. Trimming took off 0 bases at V and 3 bases at J, with 12 bases between the two ends. From germline, CDR1 is KGHSH and CDR2 LQKENI. DNA for the CDR3: TGTGCCAGCTCACCACCTGACCAACAGGGCTACGAGCAGTACTTC. Encoded protein: CASSPPDQQGYEQYF.

The CDR3 DNA reads TGTGCCAGCAGCCAAGGACAGGATAATTCACCCCTCCACTTT. Amino acid sequence: CASSQGQDNSPLHF. The chain employs TRBV3-1 (or the pseudogene TRBV3-2) and TRBJ1-6; the D gene is possibly TRBD1 (6 bases). CDR3 length: 14 amino acids. The V end lost 1 base, the J end lost 5 bases, and 6 bases lay between the germline ends. CDR1 is LGHDT and CDR2 is YNNKEL in the germline V gene (reference sequence).

The chain is built from TRBV28 and TRBJ2-1; 8 nucleotides line up with TRBD2. CDR1 and CDR2 from the germline V gene are MDHEN and SYDVKM. The CDR3 sequence is 13 residues long. Trimming took 11 bases from V and 8 from J; bases not matched to a gene: 11. The CDR3 DNA is TGTGCCGCTGCGGGAGGAGGTGGTTATGAGCAGTTCTTC. Protein product: CAAAGGGGYEQFF. The full variable domain, in which reference TRBV28 and TRBJ2-1 provide the parts outside the CDR3, is DVKVTQSSRYLVKRTGEKVFLECVQDMDHENMFWYRQDPGLGLRLIYFSYDVKMKEKGDIPEGYSVSREKKERFSLILESASTNQTSMYLCAAAGGGGYEQFFGPGTRLTVL.

This chain connects TRBV9 to TRBJ2-3, with D tentatively TRBD1 (6 bases). V was cut by 1 base and J by 1 base, with 13 bases left in between. The CDR3 is 16 amino acids. Looked up from germline, CDR1 is SGDLS and CDR2 is YYNGEE. The CDR3 DNA sequence: TGTGCCAGCAGCGTAAACCCGGGACACGGCACAGATACGCAGTATTTT. Its translation: CASSVNPGHGTDTQYF.

The rearrangement links TRBV9 to TRBJ2-5; 7 nucleotides align to TRBD1. The ends lost 2 bases at V and 3 bases at J; junction bases unmatched: 4. CDR1 is SGDLS and CDR2 is YYNGEE in the germline V gene. The CDR3 length is 14 residues. The CDR3 DNA reads as TGTGCCAGCAGCGTGGGACAGACTGAAGAGACCCAGTACTTC. Its protein is CASSVGQTEETQYF.

The rearrangement links TRBV9 to TRBJ2-7, with D maybe TRBD1 (5 bases). CDR3 size: 16 residues. Looked up from germline, CDR1 is SGDLS and CDR2 is YYNGEE. V lost 4 bases and J 0 bases, leaving 17 bases between the germline ends. The CDR3 DNA reads as TGTGCCAGCAGCCCCGTAGGGGATTTGAGCTCCTACGAGCAGTACTTC. As protein: CASSPVGDLSSYEQYF. Drawing the rest from reference TRBV9 and TRBJ2-7, the complete variable domain is DSGVTQTPKHLITATGQRVTLRCSPRSGDLSVYWYQQSLDQGLQFLIQYYNGEERAKGNILERFSAQQFPDLHSELNLSSLELGDSALYFCASSPVGDLSSYEQYFGPGTRLTVT.

The V call is TRBV5-1, the J call TRBJ1-6, with D perhaps TRBD1 (6 bases). Trimming removed 4 bases at V and 5 bases at J, with 16 bases between. The CDR3 has 16 amino acids. CDR1 and CDR2 (germline): SGHRS, YFSETQ. The CDR3 coding sequence is TGCGCCAGCAGCGTGCGCACAGGGAAGAATAATTCACCCCTCCACTTT. Amino acids: CASSVRTGKNNSPLHF.

The chain combines TRBV18 with TRBJ1-2, with 7 bases identical to TRBD1. With V trimmed by 1 base and J by 8 bases, 4 bases remained unmatched. Germline CDR1 reads KGHSH; CDR2 reads LQKENI. The CDR3 runs to 13 residues. CDR3: CASSPQGANGYTF. The CDR3 DNA reads TGTGCCAGCTCACCACAGGGGGCAAACGGCTACACCTTC.

This chain links TRBV5-4 with TRBJ2-5; the match to TRBD2 covers 10 bases. This CDR3 has 17 residues. Looked up from germline, CDR1 is SGHNT and CDR2 is YYREEE (reference sequence). With 3 bases clipped from V and 2 bases from J, the junction kept 10 bases outside the gene matches. The chain's CDR3 is CASSSGPGLAPQETQYF. For the CDR3, the DNA is TGTGCCAGCAGCTCCGGTCCGGGACTAGCGCCTCAAGAGACCCAGTACTTC.

The V call is TRBV7-8, the J call TRBJ1-5; TRBD1 matches at 8 bases. From germline, CDR1 is SGHVS and CDR2 FQNEAQ. This CDR3 contains 17 residues. V lost 1 base, J lost 4 bases, and 9 bases stayed unmatched. The CDR3 DNA reads TGTGCCAGCAGCTTAGTCCGATGGCAGGGGGCTAATCAGCCCCAGCATTTT. Protein product: CASSLVRWQGANQPQHF.

The chain carries TRBV6-2 or TRBV6-3 and TRBJ2-7, with unresolved D. Germline-derived CDR1 and CDR2 are MNHEY and SVGEGT. The V end was cut by 6 bases, the J end by 0 bases, with 18 bases between. The CDR3 sequence is 16 residues long. CDR3 region: CASSRKDRVFSYEQYV. DNA of the CDR3: TGTGCCAGCAGCAGGAAGGATCGGGTTTTCTCCTACGAGCAGTACGTC.

The chain joins TRBV27 to TRBJ1-6; D remains ambiguous. V lost 1 base and J 9 bases, leaving 7 bases between the germline ends. Germline V lookup: CDR1 MNHEY, CDR2 SMNVEV (reference sequence). The CDR3 totals 13 residues. This CDR3 reads CASSLYLRSPLHF. For the CDR3, the DNA is TGTGCCAGCAGTTTATATCTCCGTTCACCCCTCCACTTT.

The V and J genes are TRBV7-6 and TRBJ1-2; 10 positions match TRBD1. With V trimmed by 0 bases and J by 13 bases, 5 bases remained unmatched. The CDR3 covers 13 residues. Germline-derived CDR1 and CDR2 are SGHVS and FNYEAQ. The CDR3 DNA is TGTGCCAGCAGCTTAGCGTGGGACAGGGGAATCACCTTC. Protein: CASSLAWDRGITF. The variable domain in full, with the rest retrieved from reference TRBV7-6 and TRBJ1-2, is GAGVSQSPRYKVTKRGQDVALRCDPISGHVSLYWYRQALGQGPEFLTYFNYEAQQDKSGLPNDRFSAERPEGSISTLTIQRTEQRDSAMYRCASSLAWDRGITFGSGTRLTVV.

The V call is TRBV6-5, the J call TRBJ2-7; 11 bases map to TRBD1. Per germline, CDR1 MNHEY and CDR2 SVGAGI. With 5 bases clipped from V and 6 bases from J, the junction kept 9 bases outside the gene matches. CDR3 length: 15 residues. The CDR3 bases are TGTGCCAGCAGTCCAACTTCCGGGACAGGGGGCGAGCAGTACGTC. Translating gives CASSPTSGTGGEQYV.

The chain carries TRBV4-1 and TRBJ2-2; 8 positions match TRBD2. Germline CDR1 reads MGHRA; CDR2 reads YSYEKL. The junction had 12 bases not matched to a gene; V was cut back by 2 bases and J by 4 bases. CDR3 length: 18 residues. DNA of the CDR3: TGCGCCAGCAGCCAAAGGGAGGTGCAGCGGGAGCCCACCGGGGAGCTGTTTTTT. Its translation: CASSQREVQREPTGELFF.

This clone has just one count. The chain combines TRBV28 with TRBJ1-5, with 7 bases aligning to TRBD1. Per the germline V gene, CDR1 is MDHEN and CDR2 is SYDVKM. The CDR3 spans 17 residues. The V and J ends lost 6 bases and 0 bases, in that order; junction bases with no gene match: 11. CDR3 protein: CASSQEPDRNSNQPQHF. The CDR3 coding sequence is TGTGCCAGCAGCCAAGAACCGGACAGGAATAGCAATCAGCCCCAGCATTTT.